This TCR beta chain is from a study of T cells in Graves' hyperthyroidism and ophthalmopathy. This clonotype showed up just a few times. RNA transcripts gave rise to amplified TCR beta CDR3 regions. The HTBI primer set served for first-round RT-PCR of the TCR CDR3. From the multiplex PCR reads, TCRdb called clonotypes with MiXCR, one entry per CDR3 protein. The sample lists about 500,000 distinct CDR3 sequences, over 15% occurring once. This CDR3 region has 17 residues. Germline loops: CDR1 LGHDT, CDR2 YNNKEL (reference sequence). The germline V and J ends were trimmed by 4 bases and 5 bases, with 21 bases remaining between them.

The chain couples TRBV3-1 to TRBJ2-4; D tentatively fits TRBD1 or TRBD2 (5 bases each). The TCR sequence derives from a woman aged 18-30 years with Graves' hyperthyroidism. The sample comprised blood. The CDR3 coding sequence is TGTGCCAGCAGCCCCGGGGTAGGAAGGGGCAAGGAAAACATTCAGTACTTC. It encodes CASSPGVGRGKENIQYF.